This passage covers 19 T cell receptor beta chains from one sample sequenced in a study of T cells in Graves' hyperthyroidism and ophthalmopathy. Amplification yielded TCR beta CDR3 regions, with RNA transcripts as the source. The TCR CDR3 first-round RT-PCR relied on the HTBI primer set. One entry per CDR3 protein, called by TCRdb with MiXCR from the multiplex PCR reads. The data contain over 350,000 distinct CDR3 sequences, 11% to 15% of them singletons. Sequencing used blood. The receptors here all came from a man aged 45 to 65 with Graves' ophthalmopathy.

This clonotype was seen repeatedly, ten times or more. The chain has TRBV12-3 or TRBV12-4 and TRBJ1-1, with D possibly matching TRBD1 (5 bases). V lost 1 base and J lost 7, with 13 bases in between. The CDR3 length is 14 residues. CDR3 DNA: TGTGCCAGCAGTTTAGGGCGGGGGTACCATGAAGCTTTCTTT. It specifies CASSLGRGYHEAFF.

The sample holds many counts of this clonotype. The J gene is TRBJ2-7, the V gene TRBV11-2; 7 nucleotides align to TRBD1. Per germline, CDR1 SGHAT and CDR2 FQNNGV. After removal of 5 bases from V and 0 bases from J, the junction contained 10 bases not matched to a gene. CDR3 size: 16 residues. Written as DNA, the CDR3 is TGTGCCAGCAGCCCCTACCAGACAGGGAGCTCCTACGAGCAGTACTTC. It translates to CASSPYQTGSSYEQYF. The full variable domain, rest sourced from reference TRBV11-2 and TRBJ2-7, is EAGVAQSPRYKIIEKRQSVAFWCNPISGHATLYWYQQILGQGPKLLIQFQNNGVVDDSQLPKDRFSAERLKGVDSTLKIQPAKLEDSAVYLCASSPYQTGSSYEQYFGPGTRLTVT.

With respect to this clonotype: This may come from a read error, since a much larger clone is one base off. CDR3 coding DNA: TGTGTCAGCAGCCAATACGGGAACACTGAAGCTTTCTTT. Residues: CVSSQYGNTEAFF. The rearrangement links TRBV3-1 to TRBJ1-1; no clear D gene. Per germline, CDR1 LGHDT and CDR2 YNNKEL (reference sequence). CDR3 length equals 13 residues. Complete variable domain (other parts from reference TRBV3-1 and TRBJ1-1): DTAVSQTPKYLVTQMGNDKSIKCEQNLGHDTMYWYKQDSKKFLKIMFSYNNKELIINETVPNRFSPKSPDKAHLNLHINSLELGDSAVYFCVSSQYGNTEAFFGQGTRLTVV.

Ten or more counts support this clonotype. The chain is built from TRBV28 and TRBJ2-3; 7 bases match TRBD2. V trimming: 8 bases; J trimming: 7 bases; junction bases outside the gene matches: 18. The CDR3 covers 16 residues. Germline V gene sequence: CDR1 MDHEN, CDR2 SYDVKM. The CDR3 protein is CASPPHTSEVLHTQYF. The CDR3 region has the DNA TGTGCCAGCCCTCCTCACACTAGCGAGGTCCTTCATACGCAGTATTTT.

This rearrangement joins TRBV5-1 to TRBJ2-2; 8 bases are shared with TRBD2. This CDR3 spans 15 amino acids. The junction had 7 bases not matched to a gene; V was cut back by 4 bases and J by 5 bases. The germline V gene has CDR1 SGHRS and CDR2 YFSETQ. Here the CDR3 DNA reads TGCGCCAGCAGCCTAAGACTAGCGATAACCGGGGAGCTGTTTTTT. Protein sequence: CASSLRLAITGELFF.

This clonotype was recorded many times. The CDR3 sequence is CSARDPQGSMTQHF. The CDR3 DNA sequence: TGCAGTGCTAGAGATCCACAGGGGTCAATGACCCAGCATTTT. The V gene is TRBV20-1, the J gene TRBJ1-5, with 7 bases identical to TRBD1. This CDR3 has 14 residues. Germline V gives CDR1 DFQATT, CDR2 SNEGSKA (reference sequence). V was pared by 0 bases and J by 11 bases, with 10 bases of the junction left unmatched.

Many counts were recorded for this clonotype. The V call is TRBV18, the J call TRBJ1-1; no clear D. Trimming pared 8 bases from V and 0 bases from J, leaving 10 bases between. The CDR3 sequence is 13 residues long. Germline V CDR1 and CDR2: KGHSH, LQKENI. The CDR3 sequence is CASSDILNTEAFF. The DNA of the CDR3 is TGTGCCAGCAGCGATATATTGAACACTGAAGCTTTCTTT.

At least ten counts were recorded for this clonotype. The chain employs TRBV20-1 and TRBJ2-4, with 11 bases identical to TRBD2. V was clipped by 4 bases and J by 9 bases; unmatched bases: 2. The CDR3 length is 12 residues. Germline V CDR1 and CDR2: DFQATT, SNEGSKA (reference sequence). The chain's CDR3 is CSAISGRAIQYF. As DNA, the CDR3 is TGCAGTGCTATTAGCGGGAGGGCCATTCAGTACTTC.

The chain joins TRBV7-2 to TRBJ2-1; 9 positions agree with TRBD2. The germline gives CDR1 SGHTA, CDR2 FQGNSA. CDR3 length equals 16 residues. V dropped 5 bases and J dropped 7; count of bases not matched to a gene: 12. The DNA for the CDR3 is TGTGCCAGCAGCCTCTCGGGTAGCGGGAGATTAAATGAGCAGTTCTTC. The encoded protein is CASSLSGSGRLNEQFF.

This clonotype was counted only a few times. This chain connects TRBV2 to TRBJ2-5; D uncertain. CDR1 is SNHLY and CDR2 is FYNNEI in the germline V gene. The CDR3 length is 13 residues. The ends were cut back, 6 bases at V and 5 bases at J, with 13 bases in the middle. The CDR3 sequence: CASRKTGPETQYF. For the CDR3, the DNA is TGTGCCAGCAGGAAGACTGGTCCGGAGACCCAGTACTTC.

This clonotype was detected ten times or more. The chain couples TRBV6-1 to TRBJ2-1, with D perhaps TRBD1 or TRBD2 (5 bases each). Germline CDR1 reads MNHNS; CDR2 reads SASEGT. The CDR3 is 15 amino acids. V dropped 5 bases and J dropped 3 bases, with 14 bases sitting between them. Written as DNA, the CDR3 is TGTGCCAGCAGTATGTGGGGGTTAAACTACAATGAGCAGTTCTTC. It encodes CASSMWGLNYNEQFF.

The table lists this clonotype with a count of one. The chain combines TRBV11-3 with TRBJ2-1; D unclear. The CDR3 is 12 amino acids. The V gene's germline CDR1 is SGHNT and CDR2 YENEEA. V shed 0 bases and J shed 8 bases, with 5 bases lying between them. CDR3 protein: CASSLDFYEQFF. CDR3 coding DNA: TGTGCCAGCAGCTTAGATTTTTATGAGCAGTTCTTC.

At least ten counts were recorded for this clonotype. V gene TRBV5-1 combines with J gene TRBJ2-5; D is possibly TRBD1 (6 bases). Germline V lookup: CDR1 SGHRS, CDR2 YFSETQ. The CDR3 sequence is 14 residues long. V lost 6 bases to trimming and J lost 1 base, with 13 bases between them. The CDR3, as DNA: TGCGCCAGCACCTCGGACAGTACCCAAGAGACCCAGTACTTC. It specifies CASTSDSTQETQYF.

This clonotype was found once. This chain joins TRBV28 and TRBJ2-5, with a possible D match to TRBD1 (5 bases). Germline-derived CDR1 and CDR2 are MDHEN and SYDVKM. The V gene lost 2 bases and the J gene lost 3 bases, with 13 bases spanning the gap. The CDR3 loop spans 15 amino acids. The CDR3 coding sequence is TGTGCCAGCAGTTTACTTCAGGGCAGAAAAGAGACCCAGTACTTC. Amino acids: CASSLLQGRKETQYF. Together with reference TRBV28 and TRBJ2-5, the CDR3 gives the full variable domain: DVKVTQSSRYLVKRTGEKVFLECVQDMDHENMFWYRQDPGLGLRLIYFSYDVKMKEKGDIPEGYSVSREKKERFSLILESASTNQTSMYLCASSLLQGRKETQYFGPGTRLLVL.

This clonotype was counted only a few times. This chain links TRBV27 with TRBJ2-4; D possibly corresponds to TRBD2 (6 bases). Trimming stripped 5 bases from V and 1 base from J, with 15 bases between. The CDR3 sequence is 16 residues long. The germline gives CDR1 MNHEY, CDR2 SMNVEV (reference sequence). CDR3 residues: CASSPVGEVAKNIQYF. The DNA of the CDR3 is TGTGCCAGCAGTCCGGTCGGGGAGGTGGCCAAAAACATTCAGTACTTC.

This clonotype was counted a few times. The rearrangement links TRBV18 to TRBJ2-5, with D perhaps matching TRBD2 (5 bases). The CDR3 has 14 amino acids. Trimming shortened V by 0 bases and J by 5 bases, and 10 bases separated the two germline ends. The germline V gene has CDR1 KGHSH and CDR2 LQKENI. The CDR3: CASSPPGAAETQYF. The CDR3 region has the DNA TGTGCCAGCTCACCACCGGGAGCTGCTGAGACCCAGTACTTC.

The rearrangement uses TRBV9 and TRBJ2-1; 8 bases map to TRBD2. Germline lookup yields CDR1 SGDLS and CDR2 YYNGEE. The CDR3 length is 13 residues. The junction had 1 base not matched to a gene; V was cut back by 0 bases and J by 8 bases. CDR3 protein: CASSVAGGYEQFF. CDR3 DNA sequence: TGTGCCAGCAGCGTAGCGGGGGGGTATGAGCAGTTCTTC. The whole variable domain, remainder taken from reference TRBV9 and TRBJ2-1, is DSGVTQTPKHLITATGQRVTLRCSPRSGDLSVYWYQQSLDQGLQFLIQYYNGEERAKGNILERFSAQQFPDLHSELNLSSLELGDSALYFCASSVAGGYEQFFGPGTRLTVL.

Worth noting for this clonotype: This may be a read error, as it is one base from a much larger clone. The V gene is TRBV6-1, the J gene TRBJ1-1, with D tentatively TRBD1 (5 bases). Germline V gives CDR1 MNHNS, CDR2 SASEGT. V lost 5 bases and J 4 bases, leaving 8 bases between the germline ends. This CDR3 region has 12 residues. The CDR3 loop reads CASSKGPTEAFF. The DNA for the CDR3 is TGTGCCAGCAGTAAGGGGCCCACTGAAGCTTTCTTT.

This clonotype was observed at least ten times. V gene TRBV4-2 combines with J gene TRBJ2-3; TRBD2 matches at 12 bases. Trimming cost V 4 bases and J 5 bases; bases outside gene matches: 4. The germline gives CDR1 LGHNA, CDR2 YNFKEQ. CDR3 length: 15 amino acids. The CDR3 loop reads CASSRSTSGGDTQYF. CDR3 DNA: TGTGCCAGCAGCCGATCGACTAGCGGGGGAGATACGCAGTATTTT.